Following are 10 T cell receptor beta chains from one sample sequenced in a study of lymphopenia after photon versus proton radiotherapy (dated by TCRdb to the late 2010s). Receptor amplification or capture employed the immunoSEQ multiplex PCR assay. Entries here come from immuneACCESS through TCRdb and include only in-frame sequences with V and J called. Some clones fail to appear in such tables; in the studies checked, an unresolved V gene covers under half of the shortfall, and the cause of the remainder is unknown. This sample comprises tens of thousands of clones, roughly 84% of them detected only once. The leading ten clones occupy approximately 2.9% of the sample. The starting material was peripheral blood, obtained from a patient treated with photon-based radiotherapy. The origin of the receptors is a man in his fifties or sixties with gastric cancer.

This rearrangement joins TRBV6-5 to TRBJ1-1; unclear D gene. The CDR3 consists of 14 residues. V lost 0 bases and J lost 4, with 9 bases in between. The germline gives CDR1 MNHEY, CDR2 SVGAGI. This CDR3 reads CASSYSEAVTEAFF. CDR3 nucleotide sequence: TGTGCCAGCAGTTACTCGGAGGCGGTCACTGAAGCTTTCTTT.

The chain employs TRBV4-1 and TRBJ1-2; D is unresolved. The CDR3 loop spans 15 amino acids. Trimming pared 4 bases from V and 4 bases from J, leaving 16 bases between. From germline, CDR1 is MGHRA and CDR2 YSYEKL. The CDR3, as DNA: TGCGCCAGCAGCCTCACTCTTAGCAGTACCTATGGCTACACCTTC. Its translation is CASSLTLSSTYGYTF.

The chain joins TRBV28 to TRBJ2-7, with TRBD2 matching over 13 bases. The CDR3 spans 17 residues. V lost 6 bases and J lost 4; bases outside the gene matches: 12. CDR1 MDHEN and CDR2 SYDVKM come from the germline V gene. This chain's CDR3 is CASRPAPPGLAGYEQYF. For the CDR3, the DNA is TGTGCCAGCAGACCCGCACCACCGGGACTAGCGGGGTACGAGCAGTACTTC.

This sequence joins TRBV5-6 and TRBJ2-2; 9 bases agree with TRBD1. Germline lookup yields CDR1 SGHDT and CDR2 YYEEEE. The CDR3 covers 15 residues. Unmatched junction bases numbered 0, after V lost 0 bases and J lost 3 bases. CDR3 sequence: CASSLGDRDTGELFF. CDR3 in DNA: TGTGCCAGCAGCTTGGGGGACAGGGACACCGGGGAGCTGTTTTTT.

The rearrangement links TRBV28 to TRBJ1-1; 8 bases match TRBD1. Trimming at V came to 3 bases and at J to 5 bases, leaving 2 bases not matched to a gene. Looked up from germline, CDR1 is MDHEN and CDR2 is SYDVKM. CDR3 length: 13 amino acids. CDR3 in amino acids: CASSLDRETEAFF. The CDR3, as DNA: TGTGCCAGCAGTTTGGACAGGGAGACTGAAGCTTTCTTT.

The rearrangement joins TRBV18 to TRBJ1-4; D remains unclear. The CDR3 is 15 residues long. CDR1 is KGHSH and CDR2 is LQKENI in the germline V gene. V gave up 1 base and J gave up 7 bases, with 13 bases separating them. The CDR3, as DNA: TGTGCCAGCTCACCACGAGAGCAGTGGGGTGAAAAACTGTTTTTT. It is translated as CASSPREQWGEKLFF. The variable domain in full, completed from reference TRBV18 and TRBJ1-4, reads NAGVMQNPRHLVRRRGQEARLRCSPMKGHSHVYWYRQLPEEGLKFMVYLQKENIIDESGMPKERFSAEFPKEGPSILRIQQVVRGDSAAYFCASSPREQWGEKLFFGSGTQLSVL.

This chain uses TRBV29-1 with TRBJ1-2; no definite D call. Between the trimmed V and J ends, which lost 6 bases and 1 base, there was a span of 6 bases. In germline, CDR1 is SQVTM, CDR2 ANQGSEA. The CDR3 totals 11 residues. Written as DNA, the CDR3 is TGCAGCGTGCTCGTTAACTATGGCTACACCTTC. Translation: CSVLVNYGYTF.

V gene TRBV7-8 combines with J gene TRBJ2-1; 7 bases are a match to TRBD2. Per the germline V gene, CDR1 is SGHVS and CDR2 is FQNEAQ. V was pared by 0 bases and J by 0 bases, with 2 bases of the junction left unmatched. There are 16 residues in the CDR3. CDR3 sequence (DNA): TGTGCCAGCAGCTTAGCTCGCGGGAGCTCCTACAATGAGCAGTTCTTC. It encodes CASSLARGSSYNEQFF.

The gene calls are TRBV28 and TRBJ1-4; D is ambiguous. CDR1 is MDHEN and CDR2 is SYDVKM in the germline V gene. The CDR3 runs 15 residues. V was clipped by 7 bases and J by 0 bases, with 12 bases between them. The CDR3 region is CASTDRGATNEKLFF. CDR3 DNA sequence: TGTGCCAGCACAGACCGTGGGGCAACTAATGAAAAACTGTTTTTT.

The CDR3 nucleotides read TGTGCCACCACGCGGGACGGCAATAGTCAGCCCCAGCATTTT. It specifies CATTRDGNSQPQHF. This rearrangement joins TRBV19 to TRBJ1-5, with a weak D call TRBD1 (5 bases). Per germline, CDR1 LNHDA and CDR2 SQIVND (reference sequence). With 10 bases removed from V and 6 bases from J, the gap between germline ends came to 19 bases. The CDR3 sequence is 14 residues long.